This TCR beta chain is from a study of blood T cell repertoires in COVID-19. Sequencing used immunoSEQ multiplex PCR; TCRdb keeps in-frame clones, though not all of them. The sample consists of fewer than 250,000 clones, around 85% of them appearing once. The sequenced sample consisted of PBMCs or T cells enriched from blood (not recorded which). This TCR was recovered from a woman aged 25 to 39 who had recovered from COVID-19.

Written as DNA, the CDR3 is TGTGCCAGCTCAAGGGCTAGGGGACTTTACAATGAGCAGTTCTTC. This translates into CASSRARGLYNEQFF. The chain uses TRBV2 and TRBJ2-1; maybe TRBD2 (6 bases). V was trimmed by 8 bases and J by 4 bases, leaving 18 bases between them. In germline, CDR1 is SNHLY, CDR2 FYNNEI. The CDR3 sequence is 15 residues long.